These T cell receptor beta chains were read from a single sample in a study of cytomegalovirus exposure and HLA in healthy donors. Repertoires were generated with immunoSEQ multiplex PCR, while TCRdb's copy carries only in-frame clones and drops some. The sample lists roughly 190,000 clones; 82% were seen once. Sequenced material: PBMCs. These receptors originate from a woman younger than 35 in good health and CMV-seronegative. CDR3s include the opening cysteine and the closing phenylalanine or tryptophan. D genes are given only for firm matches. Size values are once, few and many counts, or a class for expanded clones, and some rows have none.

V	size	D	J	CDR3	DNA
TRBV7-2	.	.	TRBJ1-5	CASGSTGTNQPQHF	TGTGCCAGCGGGTCGACAGGAACCAATCAGCCCCAGCATTTT
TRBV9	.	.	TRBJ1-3	CASSVSGLMSSGNTIYF	TGTGCCAGCAGCGTGTCAGGACTGATGAGCTCTGGAAACACCATATATTTT
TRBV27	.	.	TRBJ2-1	CASSWIGRQNEQFF	TGTGCCAGCAGTTGGATAGGGAGGCAAAATGAGCAGTTCTTC
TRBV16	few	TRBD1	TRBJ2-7	CASSHRQGKKSTGGEQYF	TGTGCCAGCAGCCACAGACAGGGAAAGAAGTCGACTGGGGGCGAGCAGTACTTC
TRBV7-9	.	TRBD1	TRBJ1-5	CASSLGTDALYSNQPQHF	TGTGCCAGCAGTTTAGGGACAGACGCACTATATAGCAATCAGCCCCAGCATTTT
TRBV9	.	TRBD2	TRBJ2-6	CASSDNFRGREGANVLTF	TGTGCCAGCAGCGACAACTTTCGAGGGAGGGAAGGGGCCAACGTCCTGACTTTC
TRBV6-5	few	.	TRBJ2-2	CASSHTPVGSGELFF	TGTGCCAGCAGTCATACCCCTGTTGGTAGCGGGGAGCTGTTTTTT
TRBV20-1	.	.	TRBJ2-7	CSARGVYEQYF	TGCAGTGCTAGAGGAGTCTACGAGCAGTACTTC
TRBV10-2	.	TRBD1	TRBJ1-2	CASSADWTGNYGYTF	TGCGCCAGCAGTGCGGATTGGACAGGCAACTATGGCTACACCTTC
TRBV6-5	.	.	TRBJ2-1	CASSYPGTSNNEQFF	TGTGCCAGCAGTTACCCCGGTACTAGCAACAATGAGCAGTTCTTC
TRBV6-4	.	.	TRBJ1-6	CASSDGRDRSPLHF	TGTGCCAGCAGTGACGGCAGGGATCGATCACCCCTCCACTTT
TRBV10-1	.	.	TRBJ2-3	CASSEATVSLGHWKDTQYF	TGCGCCAGCAGTGAGGCGACCGTGAGCCTGGGACATTGGAAAGATACGCAGTATTTT
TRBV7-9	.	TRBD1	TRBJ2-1	CASSSYRGTPSEQFF	TGTGCCAGCAGCTCTTACAGGGGGACCCCTTCTGAGCAGTTCTTC
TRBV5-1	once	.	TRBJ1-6	CASSLGQGSDNSPLHF	TGCGCCAGCAGCTTGGGGCAGGGAAGCGATAATTCACCCCTCCACTTT
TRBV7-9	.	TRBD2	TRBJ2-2	CASLLAGDSGELFF	TGTGCCAGCCTCCTAGCGGGTGATTCCGGGGAGCTGTTTTTT
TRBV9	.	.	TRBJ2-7	CASSAGLALSYEQYF	TGTGCCAGCAGCGCGGGACTGGCCCTCTCCTACGAGCAGTACTTC
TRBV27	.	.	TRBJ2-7	CASRLAPSSYEQYF	TGTGCCAGCCGTCTAGCGCCGAGCTCCTACGAGCAGTACTTC
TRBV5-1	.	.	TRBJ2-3	CASSLMVREDTQYF	TGCGCCAGCAGCTTGATGGTTCGGGAGGATACGCAGTATTTT
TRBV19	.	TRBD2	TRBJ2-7	CASSSRLAGPNEQYF	TGTGCCAGTAGTTCCAGACTAGCGGGACCGAATGAGCAGTACTTC
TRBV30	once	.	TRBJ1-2	CAWADSFYGYTF	TGTGCCTGGGCCGACAGTTTCTATGGCTACACCTTC
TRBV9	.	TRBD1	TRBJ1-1	CASSRQGASGTEAFF	TGTGCCAGCAGCCGACAGGGGGCCTCGGGGACTGAAGCTTTCTTT
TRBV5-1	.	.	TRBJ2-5	CASSSGFTGGETQYF	TGCGCCAGCAGCTCTGGCTTTACTGGCGGGGAGACCCAGTACTTC
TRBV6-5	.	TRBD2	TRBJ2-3	CASSYLAGEDTQYF	TGTGCCAGCAGTTACCTAGCGGGGGAAGATACGCAGTATTTT
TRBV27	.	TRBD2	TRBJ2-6	CASSPLPSGRYFGANVLTF	TGTGCCAGCAGTCCACTCCCTAGCGGGAGGTACTTTGGGGCCAACGTCCTGACTTTC
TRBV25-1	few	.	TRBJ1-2	CASSDGFVGLEYGYTF	TGTGCCAGCAGTGACGGCTTTGTGGGGCTAGAGTATGGCTACACCTTC
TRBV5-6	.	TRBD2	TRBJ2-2	CASSLFAGGPTGELFF	TGTGCCAGCAGCTTGTTTGCGGGGGGGCCCACCGGGGAGCTGTTTTTT
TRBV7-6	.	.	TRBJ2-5	CASSLGPQETQYF	TGTGCCAGCAGCTTAGGGCCCCAAGAGACCCAGTACTTC
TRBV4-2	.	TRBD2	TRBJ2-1	CASWGGGAYNEQFF	TGTGCCAGCTGGGGCGGGGGGGCCTACAATGAGCAGTTCTTC
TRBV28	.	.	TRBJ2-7	CASSSSSYEQYF	TGTGCCAGCAGTTCTTCTAGCTACGAGCAGTACTTC
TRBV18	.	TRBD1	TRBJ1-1	CASSRTGGMNTEAFF	TGTGCCAGCTCAAGGACAGGGGGCATGAACACTGAAGCTTTCTTT
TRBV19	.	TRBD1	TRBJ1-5	CASSISKGQGFYSNQPQHF	TGTGCCAGTAGTATATCGAAGGGACAGGGCTTTTATAGCAATCAGCCCCAGCATTTT
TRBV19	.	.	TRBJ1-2	CASADRRYGYTF	TGTGCCAGCGCAGACAGGCGGTATGGCTACACCTTC
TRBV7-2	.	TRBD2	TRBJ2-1	CASSLLAGGRNEQFF	TGTGCCAGCAGCCTACTAGCGGGGGGGAGAAATGAGCAGTTCTTC
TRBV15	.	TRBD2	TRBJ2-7	CATSREGLAGGQRPYEQYF	TGTGCCACCAGCAGAGAAGGACTAGCGGGAGGGCAACGCCCCTACGAGCAGTACTTC
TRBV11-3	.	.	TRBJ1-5	CANLRTGKASNQPQHF	TGTGCCAACCTCCGTACAGGGAAGGCGTCAAATCAGCCCCAGCATTTT
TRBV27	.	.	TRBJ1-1	CASREGNTEAFF	TGTGCCAGCAGAGAGGGGAACACTGAAGCTTTCTTT
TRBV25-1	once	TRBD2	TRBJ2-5	CASSGTSQETQYF	TGTGCCAGCAGTGGGACTAGCCAAGAGACCCAGTACTTC
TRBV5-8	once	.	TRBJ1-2	CASSLSLRKGVNGYTF	TGTGCCAGCAGCTTGTCGCTCCGAAAAGGGGTTAATGGCTACACCTTC
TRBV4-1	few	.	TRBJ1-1	CASSQAEGLASTEAFF	TGCGCCAGCAGCCAAGCCGAGGGTTTGGCTTCCACTGAAGCTTTCTTT
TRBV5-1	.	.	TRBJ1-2	CASSSQGLGNYGYTF	TGCGCCAGCAGCTCGCAGGGGTTGGGGAACTATGGCTACACCTTC
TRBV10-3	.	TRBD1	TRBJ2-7	CAIWDREFSYEQYF	TGTGCCATTTGGGACAGGGAGTTTTCCTACGAGCAGTACTTC
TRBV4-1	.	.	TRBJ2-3	CASSPRAHPSPDTQYF	TGCGCCAGCAGTCCCAGGGCCCACCCCTCCCCAGATACGCAGTATTTT
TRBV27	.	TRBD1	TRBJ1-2	CASSFRGRDGYTF	TGTGCCAGCAGTTTTAGGGGGCGGGATGGCTACACCTTC
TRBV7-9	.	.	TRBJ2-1	CASSQTRNEQFF	TGTGCCAGCAGCCAGACTAGGAATGAGCAGTTCTTC
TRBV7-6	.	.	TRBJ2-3	CASAAVLDTQYF	TGTGCCAGCGCCGCGGTCTTAGATACGCAGTATTTT
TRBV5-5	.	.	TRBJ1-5	CASSLDGRVHQPQHF	TGTGCCAGCAGCTTGGACGGGCGGGTTCATCAGCCCCAGCATTTT
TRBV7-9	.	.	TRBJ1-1	CASRKTGDTEAFF	TGTGCCAGCAGAAAAACAGGTGACACTGAAGCTTTCTTT
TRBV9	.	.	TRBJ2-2	CASSVGGTGELFF	TGTGCCAGCAGCGTAGGCGGCACCGGGGAGCTGTTTTTT
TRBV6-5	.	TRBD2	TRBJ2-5	CASSRLAGTQETQYF	TGTGCCAGCAGTCGACTAGCGGGGACCCAAGAGACCCAGTACTTC